This T cell receptor beta chain was identified in a study of cytomegalovirus exposure and HLA in healthy donors. Concerning this clone itself: Its antigen is as yet unknown.

CDR1 and CDR2 (germline): SGHNT, YYREEE (reference sequence). The V end was cut by 6 bases, the J end by 3 bases, with 19 bases between. CDR3 length: 15 amino acids. PCR used 60 Vbeta primers and 13 Jbeta primers. Clones were sequenced by immunoSEQ multiplex PCR, and TCRdb holds only the in-frame ones, with some missing. The data contain roughly 180,000 clones, 80% of them singletons. Findings of the study overall: Later work associated around 18,000 TCR beta sequences with HLA alleles at 0.05 false discovery rate.

The sequence derives from a girl aged 5 to 17 in good health and CMV-seropositive. This chain links TRBV5-4 with TRBJ2-7; perhaps TRBD2 as D (5 bases). Sequenced material: PBMCs. The CDR3 region has the DNA TGTGCCAGCACTCATAGATGGGGAGACATCTACGAGCAGTACTTC. Its protein product is CASTHRWGDIYEQYF.